This T cell receptor (beta chain) stems from a study of OX40 agonist ivuxolimab in advanced cancers. Study-level points and caveats: Clonal expansion in partial responders at 0.1-3.0 mg/kg ranked among the lowest.

The CDR3 sequence is 15 residues long. CDR1 is SEHNR and CDR2 is FQNEAQ in the germline V gene (reference sequence). V lost 0 bases to trimming and J lost 4 bases, with 12 bases between them. The repertoire was sequenced with immunoSEQ multiplex PCR; TCRdb's copy has only in-frame clones and lacks some. This table holds tens of thousands of clones, less than 90% found once. As for this clone: Its antigen is currently unknown.

This specimen consisted of CD4+ or CD8+ T cells sorted from blood, obtained in a trial of the OX40 agonist ivuxolimab. The rearrangement uses TRBV7-9 and TRBJ2-5; the D call may be TRBD1 or TRBD2 (5 bases each). This clonotype originated in an adult with an advanced solid tumor such as melanoma, head and neck, liver or kidney cancer. The CDR3 sequence is CASSLATGTRETQYF. CDR3 in DNA: TGTGCCAGCAGCTTAGCAACCGGGACCCGAGAGACCCAGTACTTC.